This is a list of T cell receptor beta chains from one sample in a study of OX40 agonist ivuxolimab in advanced cancers. Repertoires were generated with immunoSEQ multiplex PCR, while TCRdb's copy carries only in-frame clones and drops some. Of roughly 50,000 clones listed, more than 85% are singletons. The material sequenced was CD4+ or CD8+ T cells sorted from blood, taken in a trial of the OX40 agonist ivuxolimab. The receptors originated from an adult with an advanced solid tumor such as melanoma, head and neck, liver or kidney cancer. Both conserved end residues are part of each CDR3. Fields, in order: clone size, D gene, J gene, V gene, CDR3 DNA, CDR3 protein. A D gene is named only where the DNA matches it firmly. A clone size is listed for some rows: how often the clone was seen (once, few, many), or a class if it is expanded.

clone size: NA
D gene: NA
J gene: TRBJ2-7
V gene: TRBV7-9
CDR3 DNA: TGTGCCAGCAGGTCTACCTCAGGGGCCGAGCAGTACTTC
CDR3 protein: CASRSTSGAEQYF

clone size: once
D gene: TRBD2
J gene: TRBJ2-1
V gene: TRBV14
CDR3 DNA: TGTGCCAGCAGCCCGGGACACAGGACTAGCGGATCCTACAATGAGCAGTTCTTC
CDR3 protein: CASSPGHRTSGSYNEQFF

clone size: NA
D gene: NA
J gene: TRBJ1-1
V gene: TRBV6-5
CDR3 DNA: TGTGCCAGCAGGTCCGACAGGAACACTGAAGCTTTCTTT
CDR3 protein: CASRSDRNTEAFF

clone size: NA
D gene: NA
J gene: TRBJ2-6
V gene: TRBV27
CDR3 DNA: TGTGCCAGCAGTTTATCACGGGGAATAAGCTCTGGGGCCAACGTCCTGACTTTC
CDR3 protein: CASSLSRGISSGANVLTF

clone size: NA
D gene: NA
J gene: TRBJ2-7
V gene: TRBV25-1
CDR3 DNA: TGTGCCAGCAGTGAATTAAGCTATGAGCAGTACTTC
CDR3 protein: CASSELSYEQYF

clone size: NA
D gene: NA
J gene: TRBJ1-3
V gene: TRBV19
CDR3 DNA: TGTGCCAGTAGTCCGGACGTGCGCTCTGGAAACACCATATATTTT
CDR3 protein: CASSPDVRSGNTIYF

clone size: once
D gene: NA
J gene: TRBJ2-1
V gene: TRBV7-9
CDR3 DNA: TGTGCCAGCAGCTTACATGAGCAGTTCTTC
CDR3 protein: CASSLHEQFF

clone size: NA
D gene: NA
J gene: TRBJ1-6
V gene: TRBV6-5
CDR3 DNA: TGTGCCAGCAGGCCCGACAGTACAAATAATTCACCCCTCCACTTT
CDR3 protein: CASRPDSTNNSPLHF

clone size: few
D gene: NA
J gene: TRBJ2-7
V gene: TRBV7-8
CDR3 DNA: TGTGCCAGCAGTTTAAGGGGCGGGCCAGGTAACGAGCAGTACTTC
CDR3 protein: CASSLRGGPGNEQYF

clone size: NA
D gene: TRBD1
J gene: TRBJ1-2
V gene: TRBV7-9
CDR3 DNA: TGTGCCATCCCCCAATCAGGGGGCGTCTATGGCTACACCTTC
CDR3 protein: CAIPQSGGVYGYTF

clone size: NA
D gene: NA
J gene: TRBJ2-1
V gene: TRBV6-5
CDR3 DNA: TGTGCCAGCAGTCCCGGGACTTCGTACAATGAGCAGTTCTTC
CDR3 protein: CASSPGTSYNEQFF

clone size: NA
D gene: NA
J gene: TRBJ2-3
V gene: TRBV7-8
CDR3 DNA: TGTGCCAGCAGCTCCCCGGGACTCGCCTGGGATACGCAGTATTTT
CDR3 protein: CASSSPGLAWDTQYF

clone size: NA
D gene: NA
J gene: TRBJ1-2
V gene: TRBV7-9
CDR3 DNA: TGTGCCAGCAGCTTAGAGTCATCAGCTAACTATGGCTACACCTTC
CDR3 protein: CASSLESSANYGYTF

clone size: NA
D gene: TRBD2
J gene: TRBJ2-1
V gene: TRBV19
CDR3 DNA: TGTGCCAGTAGTACCGCGGGAGGGTTGAATGAGCAGTTCTTC
CDR3 protein: CASSTAGGLNEQFF

clone size: NA
D gene: TRBD2
J gene: TRBJ2-5
V gene: TRBV6-5
CDR3 DNA: TGTGCCAGCAGTCCGGGACTAGCGCCCGGAGAGACCCAGTACTTC
CDR3 protein: CASSPGLAPGETQYF

clone size: NA
D gene: NA
J gene: TRBJ2-5
V gene: TRBV5-5
CDR3 DNA: TGTGCCAGCAGCTTGAGGGGAGAGACCCAGTACTTC
CDR3 protein: CASSLRGETQYF

clone size: NA
D gene: NA
J gene: TRBJ2-3
V gene: TRBV6-5
CDR3 DNA: TGTGCCAGCAGTTACGAGGCAGGGACCTACACAGATACGCAGTATTTT
CDR3 protein: CASSYEAGTYTDTQYF